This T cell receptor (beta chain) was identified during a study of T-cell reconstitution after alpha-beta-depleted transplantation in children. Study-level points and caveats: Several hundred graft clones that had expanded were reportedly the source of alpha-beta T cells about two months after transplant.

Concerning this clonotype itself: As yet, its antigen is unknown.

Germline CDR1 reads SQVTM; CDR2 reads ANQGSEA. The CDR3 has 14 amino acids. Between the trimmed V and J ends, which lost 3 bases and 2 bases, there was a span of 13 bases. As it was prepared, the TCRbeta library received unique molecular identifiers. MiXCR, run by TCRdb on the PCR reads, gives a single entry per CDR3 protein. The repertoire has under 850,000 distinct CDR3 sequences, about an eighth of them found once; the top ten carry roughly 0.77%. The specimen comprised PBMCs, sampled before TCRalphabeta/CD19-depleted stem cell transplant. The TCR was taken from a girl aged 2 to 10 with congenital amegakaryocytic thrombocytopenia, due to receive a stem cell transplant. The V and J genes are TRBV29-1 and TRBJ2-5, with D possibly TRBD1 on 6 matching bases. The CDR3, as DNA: TGCAGCGTTGAGGTGGCAGGGGAACAAGAGACCCAGTACTTC. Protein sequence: CSVEVAGEQETQYF.